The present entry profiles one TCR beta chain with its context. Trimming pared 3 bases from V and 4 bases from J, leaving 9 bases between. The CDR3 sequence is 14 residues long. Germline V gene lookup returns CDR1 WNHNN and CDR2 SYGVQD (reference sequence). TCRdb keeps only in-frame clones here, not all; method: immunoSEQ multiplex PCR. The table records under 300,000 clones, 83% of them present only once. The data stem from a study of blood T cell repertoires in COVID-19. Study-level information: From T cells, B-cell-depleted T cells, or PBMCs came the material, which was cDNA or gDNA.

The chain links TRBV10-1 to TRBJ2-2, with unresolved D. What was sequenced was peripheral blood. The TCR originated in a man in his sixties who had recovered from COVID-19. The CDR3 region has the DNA TGCGCCAGCAGTGAACTTAGTGGCACCGGGGAGCTGTTTTTT. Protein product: CASSELSGTGELFF.